Given below is one T cell receptor (beta chain) in context. TCRdb keeps only in-frame clones here, not all; method: immunoSEQ multiplex PCR. The top ten hold over 0.1% of the sample, which has around 2.3 million clones, 90% to 96% seen once. This sample was included in a study of shared clonotypes between healthy human individuals. About the research overall: With ages of 18 to 49, the donors were two women and a few men. CD4 naive and memory got three plates each, CD8 naive two, CD8 memory one.

CD4+ cells underwent separation, giving CD45RA+ naive and CD45RA-negative memory subsets. The TCR was taken from a man younger than 35 in good health. Sequenced sample: naive CD4+ T cells sorted from blood. Subset: CD45RA+ positively selected.

CDR3 in amino acids: CASSLLAQGYRQETQYF. The CDR3 nucleotides read TGTGCCAGCAGTTTACTTGCTCAGGGTTATCGTCAAGAGACCCAGTACTTC. This chain uses TRBV28 with TRBJ2-5, with a possible D match to TRBD1 (5 bases). Per the germline V gene, CDR1 is MDHEN and CDR2 is SYDVKM. Trimming removed 2 bases at V and 2 bases at J, with 18 bases between. CDR3 length equals 17 residues.